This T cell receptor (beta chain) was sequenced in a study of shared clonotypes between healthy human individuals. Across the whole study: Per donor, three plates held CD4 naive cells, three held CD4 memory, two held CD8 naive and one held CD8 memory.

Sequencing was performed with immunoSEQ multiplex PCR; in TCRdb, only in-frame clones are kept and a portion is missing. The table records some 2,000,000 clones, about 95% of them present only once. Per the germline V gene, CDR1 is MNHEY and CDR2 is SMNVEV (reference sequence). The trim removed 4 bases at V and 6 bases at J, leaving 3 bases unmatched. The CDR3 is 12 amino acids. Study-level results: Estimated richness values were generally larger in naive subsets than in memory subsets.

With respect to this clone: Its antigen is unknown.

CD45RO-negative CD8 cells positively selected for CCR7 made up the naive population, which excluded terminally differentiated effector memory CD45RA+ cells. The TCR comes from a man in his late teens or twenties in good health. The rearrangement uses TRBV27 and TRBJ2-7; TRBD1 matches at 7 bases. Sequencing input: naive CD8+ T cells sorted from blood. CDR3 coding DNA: TGTGCCAGCAGTTCACAGGGGTTCGAGCAGTACTTC. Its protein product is CASSSQGFEQYF.